Following are 21 T cell receptor beta chains from one sample sequenced in a study of cytomegalovirus exposure and HLA in healthy donors. Assay used: immunoSEQ multiplex PCR; TCRdb lists only in-frame clones, some missing. The sample lists roughly 300,000 clones; about nine tenths were seen once. Sequencing was performed on PBMCs. These receptors all stem from a woman aged 25 to 39 in good health and CMV-seropositive.

The chain combines TRBV11-2 with TRBJ1-5; 8 bases align to TRBD1. V gave up 0 bases and J gave up 5 bases; unmatched junction bases: 3. CDR3 size: 15 residues. CDR1 and CDR2 from the germline V gene are SGHAT and FQNNGV. The CDR3 loop is CASSLDRTGYQPQHF. The CDR3 nucleotides read TGTGCCAGCAGCTTAGATCGGACAGGGTATCAGCCCCAGCATTTT.

The gene calls are TRBV13 and TRBJ2-3; 8 nucleotides align to TRBD2. Looked up from germline, CDR1 is PRHDT and CDR2 is FYEKMQ (reference sequence). Unmatched junction bases numbered 14, after V lost 5 bases and J lost 1 base. This CDR3 spans 18 amino acids. The chain's CDR3 is CASSPYGLAEGGTDTQYF. The CDR3 nucleotides read TGTGCCAGCAGCCCGTATGGACTAGCTGAGGGGGGCACAGATACGCAGTATTTT.

J is TRBJ1-1 and V is TRBV9; 7 bases map to TRBD1. Germline V CDR1 and CDR2: SGDLS, YYNGEE. The CDR3 has 13 amino acids. Trimming removed 3 bases from V and 5 bases from J; junction bases left unmatched: 4. CDR3 in amino acids: CASSAGGNTEAFF. CDR3 sequence (DNA): TGTGCCAGCAGCGCAGGGGGGAATACTGAAGCTTTCTTT.

This clone was seen a single time. The CDR3 nucleotides read TGTGCCAGCAGTGTGGGACCCACAAATGAGCAGTTCTTC. It codes for CASSVGPTNEQFF. This chain joins TRBV27 and TRBJ2-1; D could derive from TRBD1 or TRBD2 (5 bases each). The ends were cut back, 5 bases at V and 7 bases at J, with 12 bases in the middle. The CDR3 runs 13 residues. Germline lookup yields CDR1 MNHEY and CDR2 SMNVEV (reference sequence).

The V and J genes are TRBV6-6 and TRBJ2-3; D ambiguous. The CDR3 length is 15 residues. Trimming shortened V by 0 bases and J by 0 bases, and 7 bases separated the two germline ends. CDR1 MNHNY and CDR2 SVGAGI come from the germline V gene (reference sequence). CDR3 nucleotides: TGTGCCAGCAGTTACTCTTTCGGGAGCACAGATACGCAGTATTTT. Its protein product is CASSYSFGSTDTQYF.

CDR3 DNA sequence: TGTGCCACCAGCAGAGCACCCGCTAGCGGCGGCACAGATACGCAGTATTTT. It codes for CATSRAPASGGTDTQYF. The rearrangement links TRBV15 to TRBJ2-3, with TRBD2 matching over 7 bases. V was pared by 1 base and J by 1 base, with 8 bases of the junction left unmatched. This CDR3 comprises 17 residues. Per the germline V gene, CDR1 is LNHNV and CDR2 is YYDKDF (reference sequence).

The J gene is TRBJ2-1, the V gene TRBV7-2; 7 bases agree with TRBD2. Trimming removed 1 base from V and 8 bases from J; junction bases left unmatched: 2. The germline V gene encodes CDR1 SGHTA and CDR2 FQGNSA. The CDR3 is 13 residues long. This chain's CDR3 is CASSLVGGDEQFF. The CDR3 DNA sequence: TGTGCCAGCAGCTTAGTGGGGGGGGATGAGCAGTTCTTC.

The V gene is TRBV18, the J gene TRBJ1-1; D is possibly TRBD1 (6 bases). CDR1 and CDR2 (germline): KGHSH, LQKENI. The CDR3 runs 13 residues. Trimming took off 6 bases at V and 3 bases at J, with 11 bases between the two ends. The CDR3 loop is CASSLQGYTEAFF. The CDR3 bases are TGTGCCAGCTCTCTCCAGGGGTACACTGAAGCTTTCTTT. Full variable domain (rest looked up from reference TRBV18 and TRBJ1-1): NAGVMQNPRHLVRRRGQEARLRCSPMKGHSHVYWYRQLPEEGLKFMVYLQKENIIDESGMPKERFSAEFPKEGPSILRIQQVVRGDSAAYFCASSLQGYTEAFFGQGTRLTVV.

This clone appeared once. The chain combines TRBV5-1 with TRBJ2-7; 10 bases map to TRBD1. Germline V lookup: CDR1 SGHRS, CDR2 YFSETQ. V dropped 0 bases and J dropped 2; count of bases not matched to a gene: 5. The CDR3 runs 16 residues. The CDR3, as DNA: TGCGCCAGCAGCTTGGCCGGGACAGGGGTTGCCTACGAGCAGTACTTC. As protein: CASSLAGTGVAYEQYF.

The genes are TRBV6-5 and TRBJ2-7; the match to TRBD2 covers 13 bases. Trimming removed 5 bases from V and 2 bases from J; junction bases left unmatched: 3. This CDR3 is built from 15 residues. Germline CDR1 MNHEY, CDR2 SVGAGI. In DNA, the CDR3 is TGTGCCAGCAGTAAACTAGCGGGAGGGCCCTACGAGCAGTACTTC. Translating gives CASSKLAGGPYEQYF.

The chain joins TRBV15 to TRBJ2-7; the match to TRBD1 covers 7 bases. The CDR3 consists of 13 residues. Germline V lookup: CDR1 LNHNV, CDR2 YYDKDF (reference sequence). V shed 1 base, J shed 3 bases, and the junction held 0 bases outside the gene matches. CDR3 coding DNA: TGTGCCACCAGCAGAGGGGACAGCTACGAGCAGTACTTC. Amino acids: CATSRGDSYEQYF.

The chain links TRBV6-5 to TRBJ1-2; D is perhaps TRBD1 (5 bases). Per the germline V gene, CDR1 is MNHEY and CDR2 is SVGAGI. The germline V and J ends were trimmed by 5 bases and 5 bases, with 9 bases remaining between them. The CDR3 is 12 residues long. The CDR3 DNA is TGTGCCAGCAGTGACCCAGGGTATGGCTACACCTTC. Protein product: CASSDPGYGYTF.

The chain recombines TRBV6-5 with TRBJ2-5; possibly TRBD2 for D (7 bases). This CDR3 comprises 14 residues. Trimming left V 6 bases short and J 2 bases short, with 13 bases between. Germline V gene lookup returns CDR1 MNHEY and CDR2 SVGAGI. The CDR3 DNA reads TGTGCCAGCAGGGGCCGGGGGGCACAAGAGACCCAGTACTTC. It encodes CASRGRGAQETQYF.

The DNA for the CDR3 is TGTGCCAGCAGCGTAGAGCCGGGACAACTCGATGGCTACACCTTC. This sequence encodes CASSVEPGQLDGYTF. This sequence joins TRBV9 and TRBJ1-2; possible D gene TRBD1, 6 bases. From germline, CDR1 is SGDLS and CDR2 YYNGEE. The CDR3 length is 15 residues. V shed 0 bases and J shed 6 bases, with 15 bases lying between them.

V is TRBV7-2 and J is TRBJ1-2, with unresolved D. Deletions cut 3 bases from V and 2 bases from J, with 10 bases between. The CDR3 loop spans 14 amino acids. CDR1 SGHTA and CDR2 FQGNSA come from the germline V gene. CDR3 nucleotide sequence: TGTGCCAGCAGCTTTTTCGGGAACAACTATGGCTACACCTTC. Protein product: CASSFFGNNYGYTF.

The chain combines TRBV7-8 with TRBJ2-7; 8 bases agree with TRBD1. Germline assignment: CDR1 SGHVS and CDR2 FQNEAQ. This CDR3 is built from 15 residues. V shed 0 bases and J 7 bases; nucleotides not matched to a gene: 8. This CDR3 is CASSLARTGMREQYF. CDR3 in DNA: TGTGCCAGCAGCTTAGCACGGACAGGGATGAGGGAGCAGTACTTC.

This clone was recorded only once. The chain uses TRBV29-1 and TRBJ1-1; D not resolved. V lost 5 bases, J lost 4 bases, and 11 bases lay in between. CDR1 is SQVTM, CDR2 ANQGSEA, per germline. The CDR3 has 12 residues. The CDR3 reads CSVIEGGTEAFF. The CDR3 bases are TGCAGCGTTATTGAGGGAGGCACTGAAGCTTTCTTT.

The DNA of the CDR3 is TGTGCCACACGGGGGTCCTCTGGAAACACCATATATTTT. Encoded protein: CATRGSSGNTIYF. The V gene is TRBV18, the J gene TRBJ1-3, with D possibly matching TRBD1 (5 bases). CDR1 and CDR2 (germline): KGHSH, LQKENI. V shed 10 bases and J shed 0 bases, with 10 bases lying between them. The CDR3 loop spans 13 amino acids.

J is TRBJ2-2 and V is TRBV2; TRBD2 aligns across 11 bases. CDR3 length equals 15 residues. From germline, CDR1 is SNHLY and CDR2 FYNNEI. J gave up 5 bases and V 2 bases, and 1 base lay outside the gene matches. The CDR3 sequence is CASSELAGGTGELFF. The CDR3 DNA sequence: TGTGCCAGCAGTGAACTAGCGGGGGGAACCGGGGAGCTGTTTTTT.

The V and J genes are TRBV13 and TRBJ2-3; 10 bases agree with TRBD1. The junction had 6 bases not matched to a gene; V was cut back by 4 bases and J by 2 bases. The germline V gene has CDR1 PRHDT and CDR2 FYEKMQ (reference sequence). The CDR3 covers 16 residues. The CDR3 loop reads CASSYTTGGPTDTQYF. CDR3 in DNA: TGTGCCAGCAGCTACACGACAGGGGGCCCCACAGATACGCAGTATTTT. The full variable domain, rest sourced from reference TRBV13 and TRBJ2-3, is AAGVIQSPRHLIKEKRETATLKCYPIPRHDTVYWYQQGPGQDPQFLISFYEKMQSDKGSIPDRFSAQQFSDYHSELNMSSLELGDSALYFCASSYTTGGPTDTQYFGPGTRLTVL.

This chain links TRBV18 with TRBJ2-1; D uncertain. From germline, CDR1 is KGHSH and CDR2 LQKENI. Trimming shortened V by 2 bases and J by 6 bases, and 8 bases separated the two germline ends. This CDR3 region has 13 residues. CDR3 protein: CASSPGGGNEQFF. The DNA of the CDR3 is TGTGCCAGCTCACCAGGTGGCGGCAATGAGCAGTTCTTC.